Reported below is one T cell receptor beta chain. There is no known antigen for this receptor. Base qualities were left out, and no much larger clone turns up one base away. CD8 naive samples consisted of CD45RO-negative cells that were positively selected for CCR7, yielding a CD45RA+CCR7+ population without TemRA cells. The donors were healthy, HIV-negative adults with no recently reported acute infections or vaccinations. Only Caucasian adults living in Nashville, Tennessee, USA were represented among the donors. Blood was collected by leukapheresis, and PBMCs were isolated by Ficoll-Histopaque density gradient centrifugation and then cryopreserved in liquid nitrogen vapor phase. Analytical flow cytometry was used to check the purity and quantity of each magnetically sorted T cell population. Each sorted fraction had its genomic DNA isolated and then quantified by UV absorbance on a Nanodrop 2000c.

The entry originates in a study of shared clonotypes between healthy human individuals (dated by TCRdb to 2018 to 2021). Study-level background: A few men and two women, aged 18 to 49 years, made up the cohort. For each donor, CD4 naive and CD4 memory were each given three plates, CD8 naive was given two plates, and CD8 memory was given one plate. The study deeply sequenced blood TCR repertoires of five healthy adults to estimate repertoire size and the extent of clonotype sharing between individuals. To increase sequencing depth and limit assay-specific biases, TCR repertoire library preparation and sequencing were carried out by different laboratories using diverse techniques. Per donor, leukapheresis produced somewhere between about 0.9 and 10 billion PBMCs.

CDR1 and CDR2 were assigned from the germline V gene as MNHEY and SVGAGI. V loses 0 bases, J loses 0 bases, and the germline ends lie 7 bases apart. The cysteine opens and the phenylalanine closes a CDR3 of 15 amino acids. Of the read, only the CDR3 DNA is kept; its 45 bases are in frame from base 1. Using the deep immunoSEQ assay, TCR CDR3 regions were amplified from genomic DNA by multiplex PCR. Extracted genomic DNA from each cell subset was spread evenly across all wells of several immunoSEQ 96-well plates, with each plate serving as a replicate. For sorted subsets, 200 to 250 ng genomic DNA, equal to some 28,000 T cell genomes, was loaded into each replicate PCR. The purified libraries were quantified using a Qubit 3.0 fluorometer, sized with a Bioanalyzer 2100, and then quantified again using the KAPA Library Quantification kit. Every immunoSEQ 96-well plate was sequenced on a separate single-read 150-cycle Illumina NextSeq 550 flow cell. The authors processed their data as follows. Because the immunoSEQ output included only junctional sequences and no quality scores, the filtering could not be the same as the filtering used for full-length reads. Sequences were annotated with PyIR, a Python wrapper for IgBLAST v1.9, and V/J genes and CDR3 were assigned using IMGT germline references. Any read was removed if the V/J assignment was weak (E-value above 1e-6), the CDR3 was missing, or the read contained stop codons, out-of-frame junctions, or ambiguous translated residues. V3J clonotypes were defined by identical inferred V gene, J gene, and CDR3 amino acid sequence. To compute the percentage overlap between repertoires, the number of shared unique clonotypes was divided by the size of the smaller repertoire. RTK rarefaction, the Chao1 estimator, and Recon v2.1 estimates of unobserved clonotypes were used to assess repertoire richness. For all TCRbeta clonotypes obtained by the gDNA method from four donors, generation probabilities were computed with OLGA. The immuneACCESS repertoire file appears here via TCRdb, limited to in-frame rearrangements. These files lack a portion of the clones; in checked studies, under half of the deficit traces to unresolved V genes, and the cause of the others is not known. V and J calls and clone size are given by that table; D and trimming were obtained from the DNA. Within this sample are roughly 2 million clones, with 85% to 95% of them counted one time only. The ten biggest clones cover 0.9% to 1.3% of the sample.

What the work shows at the level of the full study, not this receptor alone: Because the study included a small number of donors, the genetic and exposure-history diversity represented was limited. Naive subsets generally had larger estimated clonotype richness than memory subsets did. Compared with non-shared clonotypes, clonotypes shared by all four sorted-subset donors had higher generation probabilities. Incomplete sequencing was indicated by rarefaction of sorted-subset datasets, despite the large sequencing depth. Only blood was sampled, and tissue TCR repertoires likely differ from those in blood. Sharing across a few donors was observed for 4.5% to 6.5% of naive CD4, less than 4% of naive CD8, around 2.5% of memory CD4, and approximately 0.41% of memory CD8 clonotypes. Pairwise subsampling led to the expectation that sequencing depth would affect the degree of clonotype sharing among donors.

The V gene is TRBV6-5 and the J gene is TRBJ2-3; the D gene is unclear. The TCR comes from a young man in good health. The specimen was naive CD8+ T cells sorted from blood. The cell subset or site label of this sample denotes: CD45RA+CCR7+. The CDR3 corresponds to CASSYSTPSTDTQYF. In nucleotides, the sequence is TGTGCCAGCAGTTACTCGACCCCTAGCACAGATACGCAGTATTTT.